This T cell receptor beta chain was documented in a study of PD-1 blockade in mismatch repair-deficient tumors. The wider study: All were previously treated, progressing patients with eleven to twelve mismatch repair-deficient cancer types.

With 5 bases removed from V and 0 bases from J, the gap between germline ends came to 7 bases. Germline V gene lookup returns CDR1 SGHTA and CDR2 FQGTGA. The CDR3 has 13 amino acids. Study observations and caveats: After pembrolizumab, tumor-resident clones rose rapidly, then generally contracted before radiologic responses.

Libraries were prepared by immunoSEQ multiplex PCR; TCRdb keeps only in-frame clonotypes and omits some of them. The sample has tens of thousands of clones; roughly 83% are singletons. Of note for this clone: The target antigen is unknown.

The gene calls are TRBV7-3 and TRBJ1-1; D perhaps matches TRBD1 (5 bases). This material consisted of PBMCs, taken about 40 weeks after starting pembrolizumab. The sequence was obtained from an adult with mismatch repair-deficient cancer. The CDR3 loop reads CASSMTVNTEAFF. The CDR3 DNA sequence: TGTGCCAGCAGCATGACAGTGAACACTGAAGCTTTCTTT.